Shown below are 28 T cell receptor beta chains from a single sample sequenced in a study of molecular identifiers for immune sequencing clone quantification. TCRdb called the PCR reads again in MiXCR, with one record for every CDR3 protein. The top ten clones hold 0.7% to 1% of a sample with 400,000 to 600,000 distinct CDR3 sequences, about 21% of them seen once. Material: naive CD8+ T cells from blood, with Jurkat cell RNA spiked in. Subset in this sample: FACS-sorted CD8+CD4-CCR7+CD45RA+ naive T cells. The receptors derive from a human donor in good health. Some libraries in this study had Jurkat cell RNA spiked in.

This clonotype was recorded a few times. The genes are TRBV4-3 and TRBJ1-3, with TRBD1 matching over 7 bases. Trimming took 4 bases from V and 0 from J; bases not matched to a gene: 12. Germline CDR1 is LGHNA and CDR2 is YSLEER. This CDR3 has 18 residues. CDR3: CASSPSRGQYSSGNTIYF. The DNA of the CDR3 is TGCGCCAGCAGCCCCAGTCGGGGACAGTATAGCTCTGGAAACACCATATATTTT.

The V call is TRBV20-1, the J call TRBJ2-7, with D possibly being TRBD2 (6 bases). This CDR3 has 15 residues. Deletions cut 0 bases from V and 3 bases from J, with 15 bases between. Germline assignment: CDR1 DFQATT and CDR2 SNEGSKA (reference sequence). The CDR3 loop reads CSARDVGGNLYEQYF. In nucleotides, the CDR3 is TGCAGTGCTAGAGATGTCGGCGGGAACCTCTACGAGCAGTACTTC.

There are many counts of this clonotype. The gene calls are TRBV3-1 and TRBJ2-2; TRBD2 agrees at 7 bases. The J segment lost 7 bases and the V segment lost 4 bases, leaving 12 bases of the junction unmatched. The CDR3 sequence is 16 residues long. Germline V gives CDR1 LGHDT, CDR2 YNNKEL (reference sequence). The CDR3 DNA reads TGTGCCAGCAGCCCCCACGTCGGGGGGTTTGGCGGGGAGCTGTTTTTT. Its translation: CASSPHVGGFGGELFF.

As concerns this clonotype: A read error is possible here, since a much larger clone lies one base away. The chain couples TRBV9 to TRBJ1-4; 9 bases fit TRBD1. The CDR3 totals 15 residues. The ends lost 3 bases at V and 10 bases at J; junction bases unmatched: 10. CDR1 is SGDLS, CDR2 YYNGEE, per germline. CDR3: CASSAPGQGGGKLFF. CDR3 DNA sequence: TGTGCCAGCAGCGCTCCGGGACAGGGCGGTGGAAAACTGTTTTTT.

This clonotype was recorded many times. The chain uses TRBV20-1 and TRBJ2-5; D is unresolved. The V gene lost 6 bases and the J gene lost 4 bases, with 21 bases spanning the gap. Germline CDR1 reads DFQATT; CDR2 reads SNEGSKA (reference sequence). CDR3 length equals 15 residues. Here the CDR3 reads CSATPSGSVRETQYF. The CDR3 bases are TGCAGTGCGACACCTAGTGGGTCTGTTAGAGAGACCCAGTACTTC.

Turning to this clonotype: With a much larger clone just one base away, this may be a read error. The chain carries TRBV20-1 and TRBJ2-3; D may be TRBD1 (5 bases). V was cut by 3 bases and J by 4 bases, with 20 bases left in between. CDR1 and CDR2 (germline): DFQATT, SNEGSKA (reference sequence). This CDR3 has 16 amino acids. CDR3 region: CSASNVGFRGADTQYF. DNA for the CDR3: TGCAGTGCTAGTAACGTGGGTTTTAGGGGCGCAGATACGCAGTATTTT.

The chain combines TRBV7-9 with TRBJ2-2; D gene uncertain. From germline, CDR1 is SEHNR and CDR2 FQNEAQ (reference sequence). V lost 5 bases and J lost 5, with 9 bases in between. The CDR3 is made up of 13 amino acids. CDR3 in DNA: TGTGCCAGCAGCGAATTAAGGACCGGGGAGCTGTTTTTT. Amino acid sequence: CASSELRTGELFF.

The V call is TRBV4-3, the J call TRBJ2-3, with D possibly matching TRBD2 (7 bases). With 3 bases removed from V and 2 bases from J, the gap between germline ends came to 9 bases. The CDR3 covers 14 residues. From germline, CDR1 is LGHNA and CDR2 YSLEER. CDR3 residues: CASSQGGATDTQYF. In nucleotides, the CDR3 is TGCGCCAGCAGCCAGGGGGGGGCCACAGATACGCAGTATTTT.

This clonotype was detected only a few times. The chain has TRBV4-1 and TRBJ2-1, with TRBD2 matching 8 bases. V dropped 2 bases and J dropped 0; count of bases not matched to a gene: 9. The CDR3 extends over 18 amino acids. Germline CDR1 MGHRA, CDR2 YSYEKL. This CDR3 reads CASSQSAGGSGSYNEQFF. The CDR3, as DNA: TGCGCCAGCAGCCAATCCGCGGGGGGTAGCGGCTCCTACAATGAGCAGTTCTTC.

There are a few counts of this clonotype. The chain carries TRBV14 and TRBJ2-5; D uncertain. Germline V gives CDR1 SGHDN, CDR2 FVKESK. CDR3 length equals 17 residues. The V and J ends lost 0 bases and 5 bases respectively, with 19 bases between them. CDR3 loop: CASSQDSLSLPGETQYF. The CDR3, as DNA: TGTGCCAGCAGCCAAGATTCCTTGTCTCTGCCTGGCGAGACCCAGTACTTC.

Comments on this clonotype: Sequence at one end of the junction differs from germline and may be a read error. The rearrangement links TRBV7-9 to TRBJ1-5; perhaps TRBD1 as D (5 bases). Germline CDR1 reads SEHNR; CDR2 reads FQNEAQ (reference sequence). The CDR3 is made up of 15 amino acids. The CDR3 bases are TGTGCCAGCAGCGATGACAGTGCAATCAATCAGCCCCTGCATTTT. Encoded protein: CASSDDSAINQPLHF.

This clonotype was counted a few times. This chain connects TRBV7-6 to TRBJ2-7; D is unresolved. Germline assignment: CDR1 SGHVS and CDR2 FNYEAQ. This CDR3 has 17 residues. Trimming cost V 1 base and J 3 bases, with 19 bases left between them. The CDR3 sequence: CASSLGDGFAGVYEQYF. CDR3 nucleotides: TGTGCCAGCAGCTTAGGGGATGGGTTTGCTGGTGTCTACGAGCAGTACTTC.

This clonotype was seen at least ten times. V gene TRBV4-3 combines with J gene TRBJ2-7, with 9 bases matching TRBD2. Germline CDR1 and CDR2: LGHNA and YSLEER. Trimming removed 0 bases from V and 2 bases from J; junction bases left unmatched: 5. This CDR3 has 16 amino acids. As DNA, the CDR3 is TGCGCCAGCAGCCAAGATTGGGCTAGCGGGACCTACGAGCAGTACTTC. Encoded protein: CASSQDWASGTYEQYF.

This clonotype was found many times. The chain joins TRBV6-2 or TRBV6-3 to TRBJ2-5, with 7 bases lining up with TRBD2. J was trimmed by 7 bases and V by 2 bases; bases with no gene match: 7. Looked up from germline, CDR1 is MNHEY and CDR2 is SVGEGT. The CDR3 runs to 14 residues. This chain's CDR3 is CASSYPGLDATQYF. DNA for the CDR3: TGTGCCAGCAGTTACCCAGGACTAGATGCGACCCAGTACTTC.

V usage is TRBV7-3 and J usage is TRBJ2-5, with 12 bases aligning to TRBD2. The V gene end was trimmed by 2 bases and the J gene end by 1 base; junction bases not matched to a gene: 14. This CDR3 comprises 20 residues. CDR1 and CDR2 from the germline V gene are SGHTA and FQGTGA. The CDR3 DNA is TGTGCCAGCAGCTTAGGACCCGGGACTAGCGGGCCTACACTCCAAGAGACCCAGTACTTC. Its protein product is CASSLGPGTSGPTLQETQYF.

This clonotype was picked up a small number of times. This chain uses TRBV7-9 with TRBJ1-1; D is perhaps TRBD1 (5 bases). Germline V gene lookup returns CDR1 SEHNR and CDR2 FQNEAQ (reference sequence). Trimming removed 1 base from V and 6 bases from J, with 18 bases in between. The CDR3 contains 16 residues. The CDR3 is CASSLVSRGESSEAFF. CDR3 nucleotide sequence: TGTGCCAGCAGCTTAGTCAGCCGGGGCGAGAGCTCTGAAGCTTTCTTT.

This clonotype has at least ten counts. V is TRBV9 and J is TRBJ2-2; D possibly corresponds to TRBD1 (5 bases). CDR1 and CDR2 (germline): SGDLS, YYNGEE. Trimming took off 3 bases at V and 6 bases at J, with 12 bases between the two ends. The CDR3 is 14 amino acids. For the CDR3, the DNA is TGTGCCAGCAGCGCAGGCCCAGGGCCCGGGGAGCTGTTTTTT. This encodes CASSAGPGPGELFF.

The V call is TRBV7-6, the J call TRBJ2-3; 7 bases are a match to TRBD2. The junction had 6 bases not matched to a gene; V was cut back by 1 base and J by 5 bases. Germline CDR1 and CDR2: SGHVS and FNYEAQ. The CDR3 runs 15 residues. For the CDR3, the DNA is TGTGCCAGCAGCTTAGTACTAGCGTGTGGAGATACGCAGTATTTT. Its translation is CASSLVLACGDTQYF.

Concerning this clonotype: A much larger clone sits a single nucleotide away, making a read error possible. The DNA for the CDR3 is TGTGCCAGCAGCTTAGTGCTAGGCAGCACTGAAGCTTTCTTT. This encodes CASSLVLGSTEAFF. The chain carries TRBV7-2 and TRBJ1-1; D unresolved. Per the germline V gene, CDR1 is SGHTA and CDR2 is FQGNSA. There are 14 residues in the CDR3. V lost 1 base and J 4 bases, leaving 10 bases between the germline ends.

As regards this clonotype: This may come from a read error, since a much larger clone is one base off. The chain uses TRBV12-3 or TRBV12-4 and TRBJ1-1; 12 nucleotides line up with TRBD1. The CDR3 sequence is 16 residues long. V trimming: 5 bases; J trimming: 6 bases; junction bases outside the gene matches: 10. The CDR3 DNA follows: TGTGCCAGCAGTCACTCGGGACAGGGGGCGGTCGCTGAAGCTTTCTTT. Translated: CASSHSGQGAVAEAFF.

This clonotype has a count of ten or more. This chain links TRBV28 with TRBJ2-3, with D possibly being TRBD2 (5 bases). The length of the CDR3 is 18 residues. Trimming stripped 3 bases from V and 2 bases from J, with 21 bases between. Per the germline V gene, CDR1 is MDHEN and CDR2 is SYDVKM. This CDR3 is CASSFGPTSIRITDTQYF. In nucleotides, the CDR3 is TGTGCCAGCAGTTTTGGCCCCACTAGTATCAGGATCACAGATACGCAGTATTTT.

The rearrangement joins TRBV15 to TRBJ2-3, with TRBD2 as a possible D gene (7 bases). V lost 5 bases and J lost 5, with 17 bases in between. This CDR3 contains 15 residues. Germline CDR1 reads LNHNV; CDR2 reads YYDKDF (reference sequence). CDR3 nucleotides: TGTGCCACCAGCTTCCGTGGGGGGGGGCAAGATACGCAGTATTTT. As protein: CATSFRGGGQDTQYF.

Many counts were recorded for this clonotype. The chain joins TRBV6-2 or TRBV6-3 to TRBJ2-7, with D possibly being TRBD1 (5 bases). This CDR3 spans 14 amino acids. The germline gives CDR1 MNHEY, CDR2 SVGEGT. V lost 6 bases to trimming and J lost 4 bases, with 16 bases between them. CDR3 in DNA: TGTGCCAGCAGCCCCGGTGGCCAGGGATACGAGCAGTACTTC. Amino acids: CASSPGGQGYEQYF.

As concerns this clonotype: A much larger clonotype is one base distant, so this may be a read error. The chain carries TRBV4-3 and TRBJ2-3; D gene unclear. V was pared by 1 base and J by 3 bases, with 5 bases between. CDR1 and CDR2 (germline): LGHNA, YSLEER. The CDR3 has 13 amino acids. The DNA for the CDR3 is TGCGCCAGCAGCCAAGTGCGGACAGATACGCAGTATTTT. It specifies CASSQVRTDTQYF.

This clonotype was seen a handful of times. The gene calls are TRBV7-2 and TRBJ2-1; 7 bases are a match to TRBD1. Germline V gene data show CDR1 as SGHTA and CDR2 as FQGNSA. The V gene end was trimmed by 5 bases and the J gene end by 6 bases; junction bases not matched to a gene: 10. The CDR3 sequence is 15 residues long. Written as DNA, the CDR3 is TGTGCCAGCAGCCTTGGGACAGCAAGAACCAATGAGCAGTTCTTC. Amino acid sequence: CASSLGTARTNEQFF.

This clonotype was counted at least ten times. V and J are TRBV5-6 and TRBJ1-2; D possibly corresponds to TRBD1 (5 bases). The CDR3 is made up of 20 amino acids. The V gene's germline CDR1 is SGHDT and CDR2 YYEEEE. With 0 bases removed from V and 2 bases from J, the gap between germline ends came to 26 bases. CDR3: CASSLGEQAADTYINYGYTF. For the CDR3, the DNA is TGTGCCAGCAGCTTGGGAGAACAGGCAGCCGACACCTACATAAACTATGGCTACACCTTC.

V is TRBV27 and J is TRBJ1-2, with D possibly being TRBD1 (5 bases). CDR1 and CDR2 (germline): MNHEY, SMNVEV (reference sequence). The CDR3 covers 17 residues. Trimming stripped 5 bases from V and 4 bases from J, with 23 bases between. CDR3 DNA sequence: TGTGCCAGCAGTCCGCTCCCTCTTGGGGGGGAGGGCTATGGCTACACCTTC. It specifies CASSPLPLGGEGYGYTF.

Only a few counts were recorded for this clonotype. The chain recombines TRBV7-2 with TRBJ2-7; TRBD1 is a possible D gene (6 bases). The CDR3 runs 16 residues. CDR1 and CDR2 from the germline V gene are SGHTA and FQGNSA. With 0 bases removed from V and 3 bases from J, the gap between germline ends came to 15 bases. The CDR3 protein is CASSLALGQLYYEQYF. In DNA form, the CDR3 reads TGTGCCAGCAGCTTAGCCCTAGGACAGCTTTACTACGAGCAGTACTTC.